These T cell receptor beta chains were read from a single sample in a study of T cell responses to AZD1222 COVID-19 vaccine. Clones were read by immunoSEQ multiplex PCR, and TCRdb kept only the in-frame ones, dropping some. The sample shows 200,000 or so clones, approximately 93% of them seen only once. The input for sequencing was peripheral blood, taken 28 days after the second AZD1222 dose. The receptors here all came from an adult who received the AZD1222 COVID-19 vaccine. CDR3s include the opening cysteine and the closing phenylalanine or tryptophan. The D gene is left open where the match is weak.

>TRBV18|TRBD1|TRBJ1-1
CASSPAGTGTMNTEAFF
>TRBV5-5|TRBD2|TRBJ2-3
CASSFRPAGGQDTQYF
>TRBV10-3|.|TRBJ1-2
CATSGRKASYGYTF
>TRBV19|.|TRBJ1-5
CASSITQNSNQPQHF
>TRBV6-5|.|TRBJ1-1
CASKPGQAGNTEAFF
>TRBV11-2|.|TRBJ1-4
CASSLSRASSKLFF
>TRBV21-1|.|TRBJ1-5
CASSTGQGRYQPQHF
>TRBV24-1|.|TRBJ2-3
CATSDPNTDTQYF
>TRBV18|.|TRBJ1-4
CASSPQRTDEKLFF
>TRBV5-5|.|TRBJ1-1
CASSLVWANTEAFF
>TRBV5-1|.|TRBJ1-6
CASSLGPAAGDNSPLHF
>TRBV14|.|TRBJ1-2
CASSQVPRSEGYTF
>TRBV9|.|TRBJ1-2
CASSVAPAGSTPTNYGYTF
>TRBV27|.|TRBJ1-2
CASSFRGAVGYTF
>TRBV5-6|.|TRBJ2-5
CASSSKMGPFYF
>TRBV5-1|.|TRBJ1-1
CASSLEGGLGTEAFF
>TRBV7-2|TRBD1|TRBJ1-4
CASSTWTGVGEKLFF
>TRBV15|.|TRBJ1-3
CATSRDEISGNTIYF
>TRBV5-4|TRBD1|TRBJ1-1
CASSLGQGEGNTEAFF
>TRBV18|TRBD1|TRBJ1-5
CASSLEDRAAGNQPQHF
>TRBV19|.|TRBJ1-1
CASSSPGLIGVNTEAFF
>TRBV5-4|.|TRBJ2-3
CASSLVAGQGGTDTQYF
>TRBV7-2|.|TRBJ2-5
CASSLVRGQETQYF
>TRBV27|TRBD1|TRBJ1-5
CASRSGGGGNQPQHF
>TRBV5-4|.|TRBJ2-2
CASSLDSFNTGELFF
>TRBV18|.|TRBJ1-1
CASSPRAGLNTEAFF
>TRBV7-9|.|TRBJ1-1
CASSFMGARTEAFF
>TRBV24-1|.|TRBJ2-7
CATSDGYEQYF
>TRBV7-2|TRBD1|TRBJ2-7
CASSPGQRNYEQYF
>TRBV9|.|TRBJ1-4
CASSPGGFWETLFF
>TRBV7-3|.|TRBJ2-1
CASSPMGRNNSYNEQFF